This T cell receptor (beta chain) comes out of a study of spatial heterogeneity in lung cancer. The overall study: Among detected sequences, beta-chain ones consistently exceeded alpha-chain ones in number.

TCR cDNA molecules each carried a unique molecular identifier. One entry per CDR3 protein results from TCRdb running MiXCR on the 5' RACE reads. The sample records 51,000 or so distinct CDR3 sequences, more than 6.5% being singletons. V was clipped by 11 bases and J by 5 bases, with 16 bases between them. Germline assignment: CDR1 ENHRY and CDR2 SYGVKD. This CDR3 comprises 12 residues. Regarding time point: blood at routine non-recurrence follow-up after resection. Researchers sequenced whole RNA taken from tumor, nontumor lung or frozen PBMC without sorting. Sequences were derived from PBMCs, sampled at follow-up. The TCR originated in a female donor with early-stage non-small cell lung cancer. The rearrangement joins TRBV10-3 to TRBJ2-7; a weak D match, TRBD2 (6 bases). This CDR3 is CAREHPRDEQYF. The CDR3 DNA reads TGTGCCCGGGAGCACCCTCGGGACGAGCAGTACTTC.